The 28 T cell receptor beta chains below all came from one sample that was sequenced in a study of CD8+ T cells in alopecia areata. Treatment meaning: oral pan-JAK inhibitor, 5-10 mg twice daily. Sequencing relied on a cDNA template that was reverse transcribed from extracted RNA. Some clones are missing from TCRdb's copy, which holds only in-frame ones; the method was immunoSEQ multiplex PCR. The repertoire holds approximately 200,000 clones, with 58% as singletons. This specimen was CD4+ T cells sorted from blood, taken at week 24, from a patient treated with tofacitinib. These receptors were taken from a human donor with alopecia areata.

CDR3 bases: TGTGCCAGCAGTGATCTTAACGGTGGCTACACCTTC. Translating gives CASSDLNGGYTF. The chain combines TRBV2 with TRBJ1-2; D unclear. V lost 3 bases, J lost 7 bases, and 9 bases lay in between. The CDR3 spans 12 residues. Germline CDR1 is SNHLY and CDR2 is FYNNEI.

The gene calls are TRBV5-1 and TRBJ2-5, with D perhaps TRBD1 or TRBD2 (6 bases each). Trimming removed 1 base at V and 3 bases at J, with 13 bases between. CDR1 is SGHRS and CDR2 is YFSETQ in the germline V gene. The CDR3 sequence is 15 residues long. This chain's CDR3 is CASSLFHREEETQYF. The CDR3 DNA is TGCGCCAGCAGCTTGTTTCACAGGGAGGAAGAGACCCAGTACTTC. Combining the CDR3 with reference TRBV5-1 and TRBJ2-5 gives the whole variable domain KAGVTQTPRYLIKTRGQQVTLSCSPISGHRSVSWYQQTPGQGLQFLFEYFSETQRNKGNFPGRFSGRQFSNSRSEMNVSTLELGDSALYLCASSLFHREEETQYFGPGTRLLVL.

V usage is TRBV30 and J usage is TRBJ1-1; D not resolved. V lost 0 bases, J lost 1 base, and 18 bases lay in between. This CDR3 has 17 residues. Germline lookup yields CDR1 GTSNPN and CDR2 SVGIG (reference sequence). The CDR3: CAWSVQPRIGPNTEAFF. The CDR3 bases are TGTGCCTGGAGTGTACAGCCGAGAATAGGGCCGAACACTGAAGCTTTCTTT.

The genes are TRBV10-3 and TRBJ2-5; a possible D gene is TRBD2 (6 bases). This CDR3 region has 14 residues. With 4 bases removed from V and 4 bases from J, the gap between germline ends came to 13 bases. Germline V lookup: CDR1 ENHRY, CDR2 SYGVKD. For the CDR3, the DNA is TGTGCCATCAGTGGAGATGGGGGAGGAGAGACCCAGTACTTC. This translates into CAISGDGGGETQYF.

The gene calls are TRBV29-1 and TRBJ1-4; TRBD1 matches 7 bases. The V segment lost 7 bases and the J segment 12 bases; nucleotides outside the gene matches: 11. The CDR3 is 12 amino acids. Germline CDR1 reads SQVTM; CDR2 reads ANQGSEA. The CDR3 DNA follows: TGCAGCGCCACGAGACAGGGAGGGGAACTGTTTTTT. This encodes CSATRQGGELFF.

This clone was recorded only once. In nucleotides, the CDR3 is TGTGCCAGCACCTCGGACTCCTATAATTCACCCCTCCACTTT. This gives the protein CASTSDSYNSPLHF. The J gene is TRBJ1-6, the V gene TRBV2; D is unclear. Per the germline V gene, CDR1 is SNHLY and CDR2 is FYNNEI. The CDR3 runs 14 residues. Between the trimmed V and J ends, which lost 7 bases and 0 bases, there was a span of 7 bases.

This clone was seen more than once but under ten times. This sequence joins TRBV28 and TRBJ2-4, with TRBD2 matching 10 bases. Germline V lookup: CDR1 MDHEN, CDR2 SYDVKM. This CDR3 is 14 amino acids long. V was pared by 4 bases and J by 6 bases, with 3 bases of the junction left unmatched. The CDR3 here is CASSSRTSGNIQYF. The DNA of the CDR3 is TGTGCCAGCAGTTCGAGGACTAGCGGAAACATTCAGTACTTC. Based on the CDR3 plus reference TRBV28 and TRBJ2-4, the full variable domain is DVKVTQSSRYLVKRTGEKVFLECVQDMDHENMFWYRQDPGLGLRLIYFSYDVKMKEKGDIPEGYSVSREKKERFSLILESASTNQTSMYLCASSSRTSGNIQYFGAGTRLSVL.

The chain carries TRBV10-3 and TRBJ2-1; D uncertain. V dropped 10 bases and J dropped 8 bases, with 15 bases sitting between them. In germline, CDR1 is ENHRY, CDR2 SYGVKD. The CDR3 contains 12 residues. The CDR3 DNA follows: TGTGCCAGCCGGTCGTCCCGGGATGAGCAGTTCTTC. It is translated as CASRSSRDEQFF.

Comments on this clone: Other DNA sequences in this sample translate to the same CDR3. This chain joins TRBV9 and TRBJ2-3, with unresolved D. With 0 bases removed from V and 1 base from J, the gap between germline ends came to 6 bases. The CDR3 totals 14 residues. From germline, CDR1 is SGDLS and CDR2 YYNGEE. CDR3 sequence: CASSVVSGTDTQYF. The DNA for the CDR3 is TGTGCCAGCAGCGTAGTCAGCGGCACAGATACGCAGTATTTT.

In this sample, this clone turned up a few times. J is TRBJ2-6 and V is TRBV29-1; the D is unclear. The germline V gene encodes CDR1 SQVTM and CDR2 ANQGSEA. V shed 4 bases and J shed 0 bases, with 7 bases lying between them. This CDR3 region has 14 residues. DNA of the CDR3: TGCAGCGTTGGGGTCCCCTCTGGGGCCAACGTCCTGACTTTC. This gives the protein CSVGVPSGANVLTF.

The sample holds a few counts of this clone. The chain joins TRBV28 to TRBJ2-7; 7 bases fit TRBD2. The junction had 11 bases not matched to a gene; V was cut back by 6 bases and J by 6 bases. The CDR3 sequence is 14 residues long. Germline V gene sequence: CDR1 MDHEN, CDR2 SYDVKM. The CDR3 DNA sequence: TGTGCCAGCAGGACCTCAGGGAGGGATCGCGAGCAGTACTTC. It encodes CASRTSGRDREQYF. The full variable domain, completed using reference TRBV28 and TRBJ2-7, is DVKVTQSSRYLVKRTGEKVFLECVQDMDHENMFWYRQDPGLGLRLIYFSYDVKMKEKGDIPEGYSVSREKKERFSLILESASTNQTSMYLCASRTSGRDREQYFGPGTRLTVT.

On this clone itself: One end of the junction is discordant with germline, which a read error may explain. The chain uses TRBV7-2 and TRBJ2-4, with D uncertain. The CDR3 has 12 amino acids. Germline loops: CDR1 SGHTA, CDR2 FQGNSA. As DNA, the CDR3 is TGTGCCAGCAGCTTAAAGTCGGGCAGGCGGATTTTC. Translation: CASSLKSGRRIF.

The chain joins TRBV30 to TRBJ1-3; D gene uncertain. Looked up from germline, CDR1 is GTSNPN and CDR2 is SVGIG (reference sequence). The CDR3 consists of 13 residues. The ends were cut back, 6 bases at V and 0 bases at J, with 9 bases in the middle. CDR3 residues: CACVWSSGNTIYF. The DNA for the CDR3 is TGTGCCTGTGTGTGGAGCTCTGGAAACACCATATATTTT.

The CDR3 region is CASRLTGSHQPQHF. In DNA form, the CDR3 reads TGTGCCAGCAGGTTGACAGGGAGCCATCAGCCCCAGCATTTT. The chain combines TRBV28 with TRBJ1-5, with 7 bases matching TRBD1. The CDR3 runs to 14 residues. V trimming: 6 bases; J trimming: 5 bases; junction bases outside the gene matches: 7. CDR1 and CDR2 from the germline V gene are MDHEN and SYDVKM.

J is TRBJ2-5 and V is TRBV9; 7 nucleotides agree with TRBD1. V trimming: 3 bases; J trimming: 2 bases; junction bases outside the gene matches: 4. This CDR3 region has 14 residues. Germline CDR1 is SGDLS and CDR2 is YYNGEE. CDR3 region: CASSAGTEQETQYF. Written as DNA, the CDR3 is TGTGCCAGCAGCGCCGGGACAGAACAAGAGACCCAGTACTTC.

The V call is TRBV5-6, the J call TRBJ2-7, with no clear D. The germline CDR1 and CDR2 sequences are SGHDT and YYEEEE. Trimming left V 3 bases short and J 0 bases short, with 16 bases between. This CDR3 comprises 16 residues. CDR3 protein: CASSSLTGPLSYEQYF. The CDR3 DNA sequence: TGTGCCAGCAGCTCACTTACCGGGCCCCTCTCCTACGAGCAGTACTTC.

The rearrangement joins TRBV7-2 to TRBJ1-1; D is possibly TRBD1 (5 bases). CDR1 is SGHTA, CDR2 FQGNSA, per germline. This CDR3 has 17 amino acids. Trimming pared 0 bases from V and 5 bases from J, leaving 19 bases between. The CDR3, as DNA: TGTGCCAGCAGCTTAGCGCGGTCGGCAGGGAGGAAAACTGAAGCTTTCTTT. It is translated as CASSLARSAGRKTEAFF.

The chain links TRBV25-1 to TRBJ1-1; 8 nucleotides align to TRBD1. CDR1 is MGHDK, CDR2 SYGVNS, per germline. The CDR3 has 13 residues. Trimming at V came to 6 bases and at J to 5 bases, leaving 5 bases not matched to a gene. The CDR3: CASSGQGRTEAFF. The DNA for the CDR3 is TGTGCCAGCAGCGGACAGGGCAGAACTGAAGCTTTCTTT.

CDR3 sequence (DNA): TGCGCCAGCAGCCAAGATCTGGTTTCAGGGGTCGAGCAGTACTTC. Protein sequence: CASSQDLVSGVEQYF. The chain carries TRBV4-3 and TRBJ2-7, with a weak D call TRBD1 (6 bases). CDR1 LGHNA and CDR2 YSLEER come from the germline V gene. Trimming stripped 0 bases from V and 6 bases from J, with 15 bases between. This CDR3 comprises 15 residues.

This clone is a singleton in its sample. The V gene is TRBV6-5, the J gene TRBJ1-1, with D perhaps TRBD1 (6 bases). CDR1 is MNHEY and CDR2 is SVGAGI in the germline V gene. Trimming removed 1 base at V and 4 bases at J, with 13 bases between. The length of the CDR3 is 15 residues. The DNA of the CDR3 is TGTGCCAGCAGTTACTTGAACATCAGGGGCACTGAAGCTTTCTTT. Translated: CASSYLNIRGTEAFF.

The chain has TRBV28 and TRBJ2-5; D remains unclear. The CDR3 length is 13 residues. Trimming cost V 9 bases and J 2 bases, with 13 bases left between them. CDR1 is MDHEN and CDR2 is SYDVKM in the germline V gene. The CDR3 DNA is TGTGCCAGTACCTGGTCAGGACAAGAGACCCAGTACTTC. Its protein is CASTWSGQETQYF.

The rearrangement links TRBV29-1 to TRBJ2-7, with 16 bases identical to TRBD2. The V and J ends lost 7 bases and 2 bases, in that order; junction bases with no gene match: 17. CDR3 length: 19 residues. Germline V gene lookup returns CDR1 SQVTM and CDR2 ANQGSEA. The CDR3 sequence: CSAMDRGTSGRALAYEQYF. In nucleotides, the CDR3 is TGCAGCGCCATGGACCGAGGGACTAGCGGGAGGGCCCTCGCCTACGAGCAGTACTTC.

This clone was seen a single time. The rearrangement joins TRBV5-1 to TRBJ2-5, with D perhaps matching TRBD1 or TRBD2 (6 bases each). Per germline, CDR1 SGHRS and CDR2 YFSETQ. The CDR3 has 14 amino acids. Between the trimmed V and J ends, which lost 4 bases and 1 base, there was a span of 11 bases. CDR3 nucleotide sequence: TGCGCCAGCAGCGGGGGGCGGGTCCAAGAGACCCAGTACTTC. Translated: CASSGGRVQETQYF.

V and J are TRBV29-1 and TRBJ2-1; D gene ambiguous. V was shortened by 7 bases and J by 2 bases, with 6 bases between the two germline ends. CDR3 length: 11 amino acids. The V gene's germline CDR1 is SQVTM and CDR2 ANQGSEA. CDR3 nucleotide sequence: TGCAGCGCGCGACCCTACAATGAGCAGTTCTTC. Residues: CSARPYNEQFF.

The chain couples TRBV5-1 to TRBJ2-5; 12 positions agree with TRBD2. Germline trimming cut 3 bases from V and 5 bases from J; bases unmatched to any gene: 8. The V gene's germline CDR1 is SGHRS and CDR2 YFSETQ. This CDR3 contains 16 residues. The DNA for the CDR3 is TGCGCCAGCAGCTCTAGCGGGAGGGTAGAGGGGGAGACCCAGTACTTC. Protein product: CASSSSGRVEGETQYF. The full variable domain, rest sourced from reference TRBV5-1 and TRBJ2-5, is KAGVTQTPRYLIKTRGQQVTLSCSPISGHRSVSWYQQTPGQGLQFLFEYFSETQRNKGNFPGRFSGRQFSNSRSEMNVSTLELGDSALYLCASSSSGRVEGETQYFGPGTRLLVL.

This clone was observed a few times. The rearrangement joins TRBV7-6 to TRBJ2-5, with 7 bases aligning to TRBD2. V dropped 6 bases and J dropped 3; count of bases not matched to a gene: 10. The CDR3 has 15 residues. Germline V gives CDR1 SGHVS, CDR2 FNYEAQ. CDR3 loop: CASRGASSGKETQYF. In nucleotides, the CDR3 is TGTGCCAGCAGGGGAGCTTCTAGCGGAAAAGAGACCCAGTACTTC.

Note on this clone: With a much larger clone just one base away, this may be a read error. This chain links TRBV10-3 with TRBJ2-5; unclear D gene. Germline values: CDR1 ENHRY, CDR2 SYGVKD. The CDR3 length is 12 residues. V was shortened by 6 bases and J by 5 bases, with 10 bases between the two germline ends. The chain's CDR3 is CAISPRRETQYF. CDR3 nucleotides: TGTGCCATCAGCCCCCGTAGGGAGACCCAGTACTTC.

J is TRBJ2-7 and V is TRBV29-1; D is possibly TRBD1 (6 bases). Germline V gene sequence: CDR1 SQVTM, CDR2 ANQGSEA. The CDR3 consists of 13 residues. Trimming stripped 4 bases from V and 5 bases from J, with 15 bases between. The CDR3 reads CSVGPTGFHEQYF. The CDR3 DNA follows: TGCAGCGTTGGGCCCACAGGGTTCCACGAGCAGTACTTC.